The clone carrying this T cell receptor beta chain was counted a few times. This record comes from a study of blood T cell repertoires in COVID-19. Cohort 3 recovery required two negative PCRs, clearance, or symptom resolution. This table comes from immunoSEQ multiplex PCR, and its TCRdb copy is limited to in-frame clones, with some not included. The data hold 200,000 to 250,000 clones, with approximately 80% observed a single time. The germline CDR1 and CDR2 sequences are MDHEN and SYDVKM. The length of the CDR3 is 12 residues. Trimming took 6 bases from V and 8 from J; bases not matched to a gene: 4.

Sequenced sample: PBMCs or T cells enriched from blood (not recorded which). V usage is TRBV28 and J usage is TRBJ1-2; 9 nucleotides match TRBD1. The receptor's source is a man in his forties or fifties who had recovered from COVID-19. CDR3: CASSLGTGGYTF. CDR3 DNA: TGTGCCAGCAGCCTCGGGACAGGGGGCTACACCTTC.